This T cell receptor (beta chain) was identified in a study of blood T cells in healthy people across ages (dated by TCRdb to between 2014 and 2017). Study-wide context: In model experiments, template switching captured roughly one uniquely barcoded TCR beta cDNA molecule for every two T cells. The study measured age-related changes in TCR beta repertoire diversity using deep sequencing normalized with unique cDNA molecular identifiers. The donors were divided into four age groups: young (average roughly 15 years), middle-aged (approximately 39), aged (approximately 62) and long-lived (nearly 85). To avoid experimental bias, donors of different ages were spread randomly across the sequencing lanes. For two donors (one aged 18 to 29 and one aged 80 or older), the study analyzed two additional independent replicas of 1 million unique cDNA reads from the same blood draw.

This clonotype was detected only a few times. Its binding antigen is unknown. Base qualities are not at hand, and no much larger clone is one base apart. CDR1 and CDR2 are read off the germline V gene (reference sequence) as MNHNY and SVGAGI. From cysteine to phenylalanine, the CDR3 is 13 amino acids long. This entry keeps only the CDR3 DNA: 39 bases, framed from base 1. The trim is 2 bases for V and 5 bases for J, with a gap of 7 bases between the germline ends. The library relied on 5' RACE. The sequencing machine was an Illumina HiSeq 2500. A second PCR of about 7 to 12 cycles was run with a J-beta primer mix and a sample-barcoded 5' primer. A template-switch 5' adaptor carrying 12 random nucleotides introduced a unique molecular identifier onto each TCR beta cDNA molecule. Each sample yielded at least 3 million CDR3-containing paired-end reads. The Mint cDNA synthesis kit, primed by a TRBC-specific oligonucleotide, was used to synthesize first-strand cDNA from all RNA. All cDNA was treated with uracil-DNA glycosylase and then went through a first 18-cycle PCR with the universal primers M1SS and BC2_uni_R. As for how the authors treated the data: Normalization of each sample was performed by random selection of 1 million high-quality reads, each carrying a distinct molecular identifier. Instead of being binned into consensus sequences, reads with shared molecular identifiers were discarded. MiTCR, with a Q25 quality threshold and the strictest error-elimination algorithm, was used for CDR3 identification, clonotype clustering and error correction. A nonparametric unseen species model with Euler transformation was used to estimate a lower bound on total TCR beta diversity. The public reads were reanalyzed by TCRdb: fastp trimming at Q25, MiXCR alignment, in-frame beta chains only. Identical CDR3 protein sequences are pooled into one entry, listed with their most common genes and DNA. The V and J calls shown here were made by TCRdb, not taken from the authors' results. The sample profile shows 1.2 million to 1.5 million distinct CDR3 sequences; 40% to 50% of them were found once. The biggest ten clones account for 6.5% to 10% of the sample.

Overall study outcomes, separate from this receptor: As age increased, observed TCR beta diversity per million T cells dropped in a roughly linear way, and a significant reduction was already evident by age 40. The CMV infection status of donors was not known, potentially confounding age-related changes in expanded clonotypes. Compared with the aged group, the long-lived group had more naive CD4+ T cells, fewer expanded clones and increased TCR diversity, a pattern suggesting age selection. The percentage of naive T cells measured by flow cytometry correlated strongly with observed TCR beta diversity. Estimates of total diversity based on one million sequenced T cells were regarded as lower bounds and as underestimates. Since profiling was done on bulk unsorted PBMCs, naive and antigen-experienced compartments could not be conclusively compared.

Systemically healthy Caucasian individuals from Russia, over 30 in total and aged roughly 6 to 100 years, were included as donors. Each donor gave approximately 9.4 milliliters of peripheral blood, drawn into EDTA-treated Vacutainer tubes. Ficoll-Paque density-gradient centrifugation was used to isolate PBMCs, with at least 6 million per sample. Trizol reagent was used to extract total RNA from PBMCs, with at least 5 micrograms per sample. The percentages of naive CD45RAhigh/CD27high T cells were determined by flow cytometry on a PBMC aliquot from every donor. Source material: blood. Recombination connected TRBV6-6 to TRBJ2-1, with no confidently assigned D gene. This sequence originates from a woman in her late teens or twenties in good health. The encoded CDR3 is CASSYAPNNEQFF. The nucleotides read TGTGCCAGCAGTTACGCCCCTAACAATGAGCAGTTCTTC.